These T cell receptor beta chains were read from a single sample in a study of cytomegalovirus exposure and HLA in healthy donors. The data were produced by immunoSEQ multiplex PCR, yet TCRdb's version contains in-frame clones alone and is incomplete. The table lists 180,000 or so clones, roughly 79% of them singletons. Sequenced: PBMCs. The receptors stem from a man in his forties or fifties in good health and CMV-seropositive. CDR3s include the opening cysteine and the closing phenylalanine or tryptophan. Each record gives: V gene, clone size, CDR3 protein. Where a row states a size, it is once, few, many or the class of an expanded clone; other rows omit it.

TRBV5-1 . CASSLRLAGDPGELFF
TRBV5-1 . CASRLGGAANTEAFF
TRBV5-6 . CASSYGTGPTEAFF
TRBV5-4 . CATARGPNQPQHF
TRBV7-6 few CASSLSLRDQYF
TRBV7-2 . CASSLNGGGRYEQYF
TRBV6-5 . CASRPARGNQETQYF
TRBV5-6 . CASSPGQGLNIQYF
TRBV6-1 . CASSGGTGLGETQYF
TRBV7-3 . CASSYLAGGRTDTQYF
TRBV19 . CASSMIPGTDTQYF
TRBV18 . CASSPAGGGEKLFF
TRBV7-9 . CASSADGRGNTEAFF
TRBV13 . CASSPLAGLGELFF
TRBV6-1 . CASSAPYLRYNEQFF
TRBV18 . CASSPPGGAESYNEQFF
TRBV7-9 . CATIPDRAGNTIYF
TRBV5-4 . CASSLGVTGELFF
TRBV5-4 . CASSADRGAYTEAFF
TRBV6-6 . CASSYSRRESNQPQHF
TRBV5-4 . CASSGGGQKETQYF
TRBV7-2 few CASSQGQASSGNTIYF
TRBV27 . CASSLGTPSRGQYF
TRBV5-5 . CASLPAGNNYGYTF
TRBV21-1 . CASSKRGGNTDTQYF
TRBV7-2 . CASSLWENYEQYF
TRBV28 few CASSLRSGGFYGYTF
TRBV2 . CASLGQAFYGYTF
TRBV7-9 . CASSGSQGAGTGELFF
TRBV14 . CASSRWGQSYEQYF
TRBV7-3 . CASSLRVGGGGNYYEQYF
TRBV28 few CASSAPGATNEKLFF
TRBV19 . CASRKGPNRDRVNQPQHF
TRBV6-4 few CASSESSPGTGANVLTF
TRBV27 . CASSPFNTGELFF
TRBV19 . CASSFRNTGELFF
TRBV28 . CASSETGELFF
TRBV29-1 . CIAGDGANVLTF
TRBV28 . CASSLTRTSNTEAFF
TRBV11-1 . CASSLEYGPGNEQFF
TRBV14 . CASSPRQGASGELFF
TRBV4-1 . CASSPESGYEQFF
TRBV30 . CAWSVRDRDFEPQHF
TRBV5-6 once CASSFAGREQFF
TRBV7-6 . CASSLLDATDPYEQYF
TRBV9 . CASSARQDEKLFF
TRBV5-5 . CASSLRGLTGDGSPLHF
TRBV6-5 . CASSFKRRGGNSPLHF
TRBV28 . CASSHGAGPTEAFF
TRBV20-1 . CSARHRRGQFF
TRBV14 . CASSQDMGTWGYTF
TRBV4-1 . CASSHPLTGVEKLFF
TRBV29-1 once CSALLRGRGYQETQYF
TRBV10-2 . CASARNPGYGYTF
TRBV5-1 . CASQTGTDTQYF
TRBV6-5 once CASSYSRGGAGELFF